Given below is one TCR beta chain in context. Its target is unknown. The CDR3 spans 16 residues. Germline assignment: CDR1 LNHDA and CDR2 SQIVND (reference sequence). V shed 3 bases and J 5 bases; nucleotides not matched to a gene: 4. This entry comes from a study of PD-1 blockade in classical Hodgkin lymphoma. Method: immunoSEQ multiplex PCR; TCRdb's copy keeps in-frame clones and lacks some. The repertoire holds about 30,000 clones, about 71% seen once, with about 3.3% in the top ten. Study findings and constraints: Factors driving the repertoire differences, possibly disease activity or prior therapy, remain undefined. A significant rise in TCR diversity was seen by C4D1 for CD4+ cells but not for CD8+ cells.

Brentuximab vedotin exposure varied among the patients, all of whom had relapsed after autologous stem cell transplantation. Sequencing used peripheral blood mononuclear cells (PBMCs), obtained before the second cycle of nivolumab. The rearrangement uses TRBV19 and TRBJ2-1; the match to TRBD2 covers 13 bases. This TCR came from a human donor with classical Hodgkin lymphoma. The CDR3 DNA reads TGTGCCAGTAGTATCCCACTAGCGGGGGGGAACAATGAGCAGTTCTTC. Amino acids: CASSIPLAGGNNEQFF.